The sequence of this TCR beta chain was determined in a study of Ad26.COV2.S vaccination and SARS-CoV-2 variants. Study-level information: Among those in the COV1001 Ad26.COV2.S trial arm was the donor.

The treatment denotes: some 19 received Ad26.COV2.S at low or high dose, single or two shots; a few received placebo; per-sample allocation not given. The samples were gathered on day 63 after the first injection of vaccine or placebo. TCRdb's copy holds only in-frame clones and misses some; the assay was immunoSEQ multiplex PCR. The table records about 390,000 clones, about 90% of them present only once. The ends were cut back, 1 base at V and 4 bases at J, with 8 bases in the middle. Germline assignment: CDR1 LGHNA and CDR2 YSLEER. The CDR3 length is 14 residues. The sample consisted of peripheral blood, taken in a trial of Ad26.COV2.S vaccine versus placebo. The clonotype comes from a person aged 18-65 years who received the Ad26.COV2.S COVID-19 vaccine or a placebo. This chain connects TRBV4-3 to TRBJ2-4, with D maybe TRBD1 (5 bases). The CDR3 reads CASSQGQGKNIQYF. CDR3 coding DNA: TGCGCCAGCAGCCAAGGCCAGGGAAAAAACATTCAGTACTTC.